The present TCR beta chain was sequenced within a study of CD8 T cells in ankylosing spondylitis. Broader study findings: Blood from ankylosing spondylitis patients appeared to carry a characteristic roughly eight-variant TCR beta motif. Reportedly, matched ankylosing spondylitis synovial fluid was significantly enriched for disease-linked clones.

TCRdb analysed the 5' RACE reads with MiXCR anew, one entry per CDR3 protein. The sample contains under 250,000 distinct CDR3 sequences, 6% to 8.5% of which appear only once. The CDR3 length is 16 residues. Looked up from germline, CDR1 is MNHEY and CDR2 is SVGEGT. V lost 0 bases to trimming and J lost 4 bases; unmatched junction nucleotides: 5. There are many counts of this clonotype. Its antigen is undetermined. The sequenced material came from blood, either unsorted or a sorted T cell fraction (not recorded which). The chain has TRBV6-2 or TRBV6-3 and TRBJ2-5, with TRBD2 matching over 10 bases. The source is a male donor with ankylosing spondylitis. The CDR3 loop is CASSYSEREGPETQYF. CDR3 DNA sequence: TGTGCCAGCAGTTACTCGGAGCGGGAGGGCCCAGAGACCCAGTACTTC.